These T cell receptor beta chains were read from a single sample in a study of cytomegalovirus exposure and HLA in healthy donors. Clones were read by immunoSEQ multiplex PCR, and TCRdb kept only the in-frame ones, dropping some. The repertoire holds fewer than 120,000 clones, approximately 88% seen once, with over 1.1% in the top ten. Sequenced input: PBMCs. These receptors were obtained from a woman aged 25 to 39 in good health and CMV-seropositive. CDR3s include the opening cysteine and the closing phenylalanine or tryptophan. D genes are given only for firm matches. Not every row has a clone size; where given, it reads once, few, many or a size class.

J gene	D gene	clone size	V gene	CDR3 DNA	CDR3 protein
TRBJ1-4	NA	NA	TRBV7-6	TGTGCCAGCAGCCGGACTCGGGCGGGTGTTGAAAAACTGTTTTTT	CASSRTRAGVEKLFF
TRBJ2-1	TRBD2	NA	TRBV28	TGTGCCAGCAGCCTGCTAGCGGGGGGAAAGGATGAGCAGTTCTTC	CASSLLAGGKDEQFF
TRBJ2-3	NA	NA	TRBV5-4	TGTGCCAGCAGCACTAGTGCAGATACGCAGTATTTT	CASSTSADTQYF
TRBJ1-1	NA	NA	TRBV30	TGTGCCTGGAGCGTTTGGGGGGATGTTGATAACACTGAAGCTTTCTTT	CAWSVWGDVDNTEAFF
TRBJ2-7	TRBD1	NA	TRBV5-3	TGTGCCAGAAGCCCAAGGATACAGGGGTCTGGATACGAGCAGTACTTC	CARSPRIQGSGYEQYF
TRBJ2-2	TRBD2	once	TRBV9	TGTGCCAGCAGCGCTGGACTAGCGGGCAGGGTTGGTCCCGGGGAGCTGTTTTTT	CASSAGLAGRVGPGELFF
TRBJ1-2	TRBD1	NA	TRBV10-3	TGTGCCATCAGGACGGACAGGTCCGACTATGGCTACACCTTC	CAIRTDRSDYGYTF
TRBJ2-1	NA	NA	TRBV9	TGTGCCAGCAGCGTAGGGTGGGGCGCGGAGAATGAGCAGTTCTTC	CASSVGWGAENEQFF
TRBJ2-5	NA	NA	TRBV18	TGTGCCAGCTCCCCCCTTTCGGGTCATCTCCAAGAGACCCAGTACTTC	CASSPLSGHLQETQYF
TRBJ2-2	TRBD1	NA	TRBV4-2	TGTGCCAGCAGCCAAGATCCAGGGCCACAGGGGCGGACCGGGGAGCTGTTTTTT	CASSQDPGPQGRTGELFF